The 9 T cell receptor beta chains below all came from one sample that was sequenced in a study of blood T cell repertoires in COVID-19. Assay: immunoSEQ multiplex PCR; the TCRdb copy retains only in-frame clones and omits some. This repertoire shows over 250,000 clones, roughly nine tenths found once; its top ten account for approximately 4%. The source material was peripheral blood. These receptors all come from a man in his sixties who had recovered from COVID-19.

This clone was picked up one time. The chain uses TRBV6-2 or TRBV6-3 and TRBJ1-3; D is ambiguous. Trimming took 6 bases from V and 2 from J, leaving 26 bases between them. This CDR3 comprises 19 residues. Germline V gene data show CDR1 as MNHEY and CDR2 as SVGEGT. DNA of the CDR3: TGTGCCAGCAGCCCCACGGTGCTCCCTAGAGCAGAAGCTGGAAACACCATATATTTT. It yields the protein CASSPTVLPRAEAGNTIYF.

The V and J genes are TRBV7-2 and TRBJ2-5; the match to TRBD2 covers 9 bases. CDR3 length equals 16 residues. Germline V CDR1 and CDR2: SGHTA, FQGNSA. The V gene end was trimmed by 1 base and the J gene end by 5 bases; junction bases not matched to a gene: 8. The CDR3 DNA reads TGTGCCAGCAGCTTAGTCCTAGCGGGGTTCGGGGAGACCCAGTACTTC. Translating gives CASSLVLAGFGETQYF.

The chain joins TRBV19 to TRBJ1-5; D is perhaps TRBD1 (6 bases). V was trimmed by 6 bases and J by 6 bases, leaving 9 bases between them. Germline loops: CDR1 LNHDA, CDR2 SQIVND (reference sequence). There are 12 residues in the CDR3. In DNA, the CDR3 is TGTGCCAGTAGGCAGGGGACTCAGCCCCAGCATTTT. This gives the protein CASRQGTQPQHF.

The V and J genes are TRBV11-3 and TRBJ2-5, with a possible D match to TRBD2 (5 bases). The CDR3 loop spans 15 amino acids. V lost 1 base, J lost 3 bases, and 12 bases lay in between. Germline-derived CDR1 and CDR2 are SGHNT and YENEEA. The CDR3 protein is CASSLGSGGKETQYF. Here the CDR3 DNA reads TGTGCCAGCAGCTTAGGGAGCGGAGGAAAAGAGACCCAGTACTTC.

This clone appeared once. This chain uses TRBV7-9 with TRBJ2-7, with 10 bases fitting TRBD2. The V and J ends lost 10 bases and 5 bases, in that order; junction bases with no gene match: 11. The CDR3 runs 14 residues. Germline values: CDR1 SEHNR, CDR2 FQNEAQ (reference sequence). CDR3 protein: CATGSGGLVHEQYF. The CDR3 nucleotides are TGTGCCACCGGTAGCGGGGGGTTAGTCCACGAGCAGTACTTC.

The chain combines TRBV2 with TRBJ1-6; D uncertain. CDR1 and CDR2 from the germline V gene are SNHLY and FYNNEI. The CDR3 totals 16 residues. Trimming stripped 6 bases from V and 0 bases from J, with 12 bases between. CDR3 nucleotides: TGTGCCAGCAGATTTCGGGAGAGCTCCTATAATTCACCCCTCCACTTT. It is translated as CASRFRESSYNSPLHF.

The CDR3 loop reads CASSLRRSPAGEQFF. Written as DNA, the CDR3 is TGTGCCAGCAGCTTAAGACGGTCCCCGGCGGGAGAGCAGTTCTTC. The V call is TRBV7-3, the J call TRBJ2-1; possibly TRBD2 for D (6 bases). Trimming removed 1 base at V and 10 bases at J, with 17 bases between. Germline CDR1 and CDR2: SGHTA and FQGTGA. The length of the CDR3 is 15 residues.

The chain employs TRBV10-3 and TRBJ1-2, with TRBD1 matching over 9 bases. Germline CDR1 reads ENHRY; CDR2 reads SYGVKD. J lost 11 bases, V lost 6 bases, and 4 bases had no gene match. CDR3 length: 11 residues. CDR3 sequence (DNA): TGTGCCATCAGGATAGGACAGGGGTACACCTTC. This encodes CAIRIGQGYTF.

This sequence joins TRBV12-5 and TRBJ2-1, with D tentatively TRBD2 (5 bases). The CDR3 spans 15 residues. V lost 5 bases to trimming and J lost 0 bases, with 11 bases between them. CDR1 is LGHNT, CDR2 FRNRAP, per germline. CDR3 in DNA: TGTGCTAGTGGTACCCCGGGGAGCTCCTACAATGAGCAGTTCTTC. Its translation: CASGTPGSSYNEQFF.